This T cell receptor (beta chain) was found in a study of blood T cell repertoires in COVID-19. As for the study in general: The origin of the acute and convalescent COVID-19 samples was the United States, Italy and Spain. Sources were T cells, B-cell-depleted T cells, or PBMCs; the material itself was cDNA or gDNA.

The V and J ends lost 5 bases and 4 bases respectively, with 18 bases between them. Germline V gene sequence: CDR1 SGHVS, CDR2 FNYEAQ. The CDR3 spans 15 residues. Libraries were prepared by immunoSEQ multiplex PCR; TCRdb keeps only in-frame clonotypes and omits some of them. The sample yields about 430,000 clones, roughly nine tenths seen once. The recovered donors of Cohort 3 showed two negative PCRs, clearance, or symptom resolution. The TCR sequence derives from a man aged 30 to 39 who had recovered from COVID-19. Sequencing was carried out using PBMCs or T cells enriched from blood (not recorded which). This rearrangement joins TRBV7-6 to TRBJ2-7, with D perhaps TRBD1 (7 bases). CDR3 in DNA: TGTGCCAGCAGCCAAGAATCGCCAGGGGGGTACGAGCAGTACTTC. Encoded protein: CASSQESPGGYEQYF.